This passage covers 23 T cell receptor beta chains from one sample sequenced in a study of blood T cell repertoires in COVID-19. Produced via immunoSEQ multiplex PCR; TCRdb's table is partial and in-frame only. Among tens of thousands of clones listed, 74% were seen once. What was sequenced was peripheral blood. Source of these receptors: a woman older than 75 with acute or convalescent COVID-19.

The chain employs TRBV15 and TRBJ1-1; D remains ambiguous. Trimming shortened V by 1 base and J by 6 bases, and 15 bases separated the two germline ends. Germline V lookup: CDR1 LNHNV, CDR2 YYDKDF (reference sequence). This CDR3 is 15 amino acids long. The CDR3, as DNA: TGTGCCACCAGCAGAGCGATCCCGAGGGTCCCTGAAGCTTTCTTT. Its protein is CATSRAIPRVPEAFF. The full variable domain, with the rest looked up from reference TRBV15 and TRBJ1-1, is DAMVIQNPRYQVTQFGKPVTLSCSQTLNHNVMYWYQQKSSQAPKLLFHYYDKDFNNEADTPDNFQSRRPNTSFCFLDIRSPGLGDTAMYLCATSRAIPRVPEAFFGQGTRLTVV.

This chain joins TRBV19 and TRBJ2-1, with unresolved D. The germline gives CDR1 LNHDA, CDR2 SQIVND (reference sequence). Trimming pared 3 bases from V and 6 bases from J, leaving 9 bases between. CDR3 length equals 13 residues. CDR3 region: CASSMNNGNEQFF. In DNA, the CDR3 is TGTGCCAGTAGTATGAACAATGGCAATGAGCAGTTCTTC.

J is TRBJ2-3 and V is TRBV7-9, with D hard to call. V lost 4 bases and J lost 0, with 14 bases in between. The CDR3 length is 16 residues. CDR1 is SEHNR, CDR2 FQNEAQ, per germline (reference sequence). CDR3 nucleotide sequence: TGTGCCAGCAGCTCCCCTGGCGGAATTAGCACAGATACGCAGTATTTT. This translates into CASSSPGGISTDTQYF.

This clone was found once. The chain uses TRBV14 and TRBJ2-1, with 7 bases that match TRBD2. Germline trimming cut 2 bases from V and 5 bases from J; bases unmatched to any gene: 15. The CDR3 extends over 18 amino acids. The germline V gene encodes CDR1 SGHDN and CDR2 FVKESK. The CDR3 nucleotides are TGTGCCAGCAGCCAAAATCCCCCCGGGGGGAGGGCCCACAATGAGCAGTTCTTC. Translating gives CASSQNPPGGRAHNEQFF.

This chain uses TRBV4-1 with TRBJ2-2; D perhaps matches TRBD1 (6 bases). Germline V gene data show CDR1 as MGHRA and CDR2 as YSYEKL. The V gene lost 4 bases and the J gene lost 5 bases, with 14 bases spanning the gap. The CDR3 is 15 amino acids. In DNA form, the CDR3 reads TGCGCCAGCAGCCCCACAGGGTTCAGGACCGGGGAGCTGTTTTTT. Translated: CASSPTGFRTGELFF.

The CDR3 spells CASSIAPDTGELFF. In DNA form, the CDR3 reads TGTGCCAGTAGTATAGCGCCAGACACCGGGGAGCTGTTTTTT. The gene calls are TRBV19 and TRBJ2-2, with D unclear. The CDR3 is 14 residues long. Trimming shortened V by 1 base and J by 3 bases, and 6 bases separated the two germline ends. From germline, CDR1 is LNHDA and CDR2 SQIVND (reference sequence).

This chain uses TRBV15 with TRBJ1-4; the D gene is possibly TRBD1 (6 bases). This CDR3 is 16 amino acids long. Germline CDR1 and CDR2: LNHNV and YYDKDF (reference sequence). V was pared by 0 bases and J by 2 bases, with 10 bases between. CDR3 nucleotides: TGTGCCACCAGCAGAGATCGAACAGGGACTAATGAAAAACTGTTTTTT. As protein: CATSRDRTGTNEKLFF. The complete variable domain, with remaining parts taken from reference TRBV15 and TRBJ1-4, reads DAMVIQNPRYQVTQFGKPVTLSCSQTLNHNVMYWYQQKSSQAPKLLFHYYDKDFNNEADTPDNFQSRRPNTSFCFLDIRSPGLGDTAMYLCATSRDRTGTNEKLFFGSGTQLSVL.

This clone has a handful of counts. The chain recombines TRBV29-1 with TRBJ1-2, with 7 bases identical to TRBD1. V lost 7 bases, J lost 8 bases, and 7 bases stayed unmatched. This CDR3 contains 11 residues. Per germline, CDR1 SQVTM and CDR2 ANQGSEA. The CDR3 protein is CSGATGTGYTF. The CDR3, as DNA: TGCAGCGGGGCGACAGGGACGGGCTACACCTTC.

V is TRBV5-1 and J is TRBJ2-1, with 8 bases identical to TRBD2. V lost 4 bases to trimming and J lost 6 bases; unmatched junction nucleotides: 9. The CDR3 has 15 residues. In germline, CDR1 is SGHRS, CDR2 YFSETQ. CDR3 residues: CASSVIAGRGNEQFF. CDR3 nucleotide sequence: TGCGCCAGCAGCGTGATAGCGGGGCGAGGCAATGAGCAGTTCTTC.

V and J are TRBV5-5 and TRBJ2-7; a weak D match, TRBD2 (5 bases). Per the germline V gene, CDR1 is SGHKS and CDR2 is YYEKEE (reference sequence). Trimming took off 0 bases at V and 4 bases at J, with 14 bases between the two ends. The CDR3 extends over 15 amino acids. The CDR3 nucleotides read TGTGCCAGCAGCTTGGCTAGAGGGAACGGATACGAGCAGTACTTC. Amino acids: CASSLARGNGYEQYF.

V is TRBV4-2 and J is TRBJ2-7, with TRBD1 matching 11 bases. The germline gives CDR1 LGHNA, CDR2 YNFKEQ. The CDR3 totals 16 residues. The trim removed 2 bases at V and 1 base at J, leaving 4 bases unmatched. CDR3 nucleotide sequence: TGTGCCAGCAGCCAAACCGGACAGGGGGCATCCTACGAGCAGTACTTC. Its translation: CASSQTGQGASYEQYF.

The V call is TRBV9, the J call TRBJ2-2; 8 nucleotides align to TRBD1. J lost 8 bases, V lost 6 bases, and 9 bases had no gene match. This CDR3 has 14 residues. Germline values: CDR1 SGDLS, CDR2 YYNGEE. CDR3 DNA: TGTGCCAGCACCGCAAGGACAGGGATAGGGGAGCTGTTTTTT. The encoded protein is CASTARTGIGELFF.

Only a few counts were recorded for this clone. The chain uses TRBV29-1 and TRBJ1-1; D gene ambiguous. Germline CDR1 SQVTM, CDR2 ANQGSEA. Trimming removed 0 bases at V and 7 bases at J, with 9 bases between. The CDR3 spans 12 residues. CDR3 bases: TGCAGCGTTGAAGAGGCCCTCGATGAAGCTTTCTTT. Its translation is CSVEEALDEAFF.

At least ten counts were recorded for this clone. This chain joins TRBV27 and TRBJ1-2; TRBD1 matches at 7 bases. This CDR3 contains 13 residues. With 8 bases clipped from V and 7 bases from J, the junction kept 10 bases outside the gene matches. Germline-derived CDR1 and CDR2 are MNHEY and SMNVEV (reference sequence). CDR3 residues: CASRQQGERGYTF. CDR3 coding DNA: TGTGCCAGCCGTCAGCAGGGGGAGCGTGGCTACACCTTC.

The V call is TRBV5-1, the J call TRBJ2-5, with TRBD1 matching over 8 bases. Trimming at V came to 2 bases and at J to 5 bases, leaving 5 bases not matched to a gene. CDR3 length equals 14 residues. The germline V gene has CDR1 SGHRS and CDR2 YFSETQ. The CDR3 loop is CASSFSGGEETQYF. The CDR3 DNA reads as TGCGCCAGCAGCTTTTCAGGGGGCGAGGAGACCCAGTACTTC.

The chain carries TRBV29-1 and TRBJ1-2; 10 bases match TRBD1. Germline-derived CDR1 and CDR2 are SQVTM and ANQGSEA. This CDR3 comprises 13 residues. V was clipped by 5 bases and J by 6 bases; unmatched bases: 6. CDR3: CSVKTGGGDGYTF. The CDR3 DNA reads TGCAGCGTTAAGACAGGGGGCGGGGATGGCTACACCTTC.

This chain links TRBV27 with TRBJ2-1; tentatively, D is TRBD2 (6 bases). The CDR3 has 11 residues. Trimming cost V 9 bases and J 9 bases, with 12 bases left between them. In germline, CDR1 is MNHEY, CDR2 SMNVEV (reference sequence). CDR3 region: CASSRGSEQFF. Written as DNA, the CDR3 is TGTGCCAGTAGCCGGGGGTCTGAGCAGTTCTTC.

J is TRBJ2-3 and V is TRBV2; D not certain. Germline loops: CDR1 SNHLY, CDR2 FYNNEI. This CDR3 is built from 15 residues. Trimming stripped 3 bases from V and 0 bases from J, with 10 bases between. The CDR3 loop is CASSEPGFSTDTQYF. CDR3 DNA: TGTGCCAGCAGTGAGCCCGGGTTTAGCACAGATACGCAGTATTTT.

J is TRBJ2-7 and V is TRBV28, with 14 nucleotides matching TRBD2. CDR1 and CDR2 (germline): MDHEN, SYDVKM. Unmatched junction bases numbered 12, after V lost 4 bases and J lost 4 bases. There are 18 residues in the CDR3. CDR3 in DNA: TGTGCCAGCAGTTCGGGGGGGACTAGCGGGAGAATCGGTTACGAGCAGTACTTC. It specifies CASSSGGTSGRIGYEQYF.

There are a few counts of this clone. The chain is built from TRBV10-3 and TRBJ2-7; no firm D call. The germline V gene has CDR1 ENHRY and CDR2 SYGVKD. This CDR3 contains 11 residues. Trimming took off 10 bases at V and 4 bases at J, with 11 bases between the two ends. CDR3 loop: CATVKAYEQYF. The CDR3 DNA reads as TGTGCCACAGTAAAAGCGTACGAGCAGTACTTC.

This rearrangement joins TRBV28 to TRBJ2-1; 7 bases line up with TRBD2. V was clipped by 10 bases and J by 9 bases; unmatched bases: 12. This CDR3 has 13 amino acids. The V gene's germline CDR1 is MDHEN and CDR2 SYDVKM. Written as DNA, the CDR3 is TGTGCCACCCTAGACCGGGACTATGGTGAGCAGTTCTTC. It codes for CATLDRDYGEQFF.

This clone has a handful of counts. The genes are TRBV28 and TRBJ1-5; tentatively, D is TRBD1 (5 bases). Germline V lookup: CDR1 MDHEN, CDR2 SYDVKM. Trimming left V 4 bases short and J 10 bases short, with 11 bases between. The CDR3 is 12 residues long. The CDR3: CASSSRQIPQHF. The CDR3 region has the DNA TGTGCCAGCAGTTCCCGACAGATCCCCCAGCATTTT. Filled out from reference TRBV28 and TRBJ1-5, the complete variable domain reads DVKVTQSSRYLVKRTGEKVFLECVQDMDHENMFWYRQDPGLGLRLIYFSYDVKMKEKGDIPEGYSVSREKKERFSLILESASTNQTSMYLCASSSRQIPQHFGDGTRLSIL.

This clone was counted once. The chain recombines TRBV4-1 with TRBJ2-1, with D tentatively TRBD1 (5 bases). The CDR3 loop spans 14 amino acids. Germline loops: CDR1 MGHRA, CDR2 YSYEKL. V lost 7 bases, J lost 8 bases, and 18 bases lay in between. The CDR3 DNA is TGCGCCAGCACCGGAATGGCTTGGGGCGATGAGCAGTTCTTC. Its protein is CASTGMAWGDEQFF.